A selection of T cell receptor beta chains follows, all from one sample in a study of blood T cell repertoires in COVID-19. Repertoires were generated with immunoSEQ multiplex PCR, while TCRdb's copy carries only in-frame clones and drops some. The table has under 250,000 clones, around 86% seen once; the top ten hold 1.9%. The sequenced sample was peripheral blood. All receptors come from a young man who had recovered from COVID-19. Both conserved end residues are part of each CDR3. The order of the fields is CDR3 protein, CDR3 length, J gene, V gene.

CDR3: CASIPGQGFEKLFF; length: 14; J: TRBJ1-4; V: TRBV2
CDR3: CASSFYHGGDTEAFF; length: 15; J: TRBJ1-1; V: TRBV7-2
CDR3: CASSLTRGLTEAFF; length: 14; J: TRBJ1-1; V: TRBV7-3
CDR3: CASSERRGEAFF; length: 12; J: TRBJ1-1; V: TRBV2
CDR3: CAISEPSEASTDTQYF; length: 16; J: TRBJ2-3; V: TRBV10-3
CDR3: CASSLIGGEKLFF; length: 13; J: TRBJ1-4; V: TRBV14
CDR3: CASSPGWTDRGFEQYF; length: 16; J: TRBJ2-7; V: TRBV18
CDR3: CASSLRGEEPQHF; length: 13; J: TRBJ1-5; V: TRBV5-4
CDR3: CASSQGDSNYGYTF; length: 14; J: TRBJ1-2; V: TRBV4-2
CDR3: CASSPGTSNEQFF; length: 13; J: TRBJ2-1; V: TRBV13
CDR3: CASSAGPSSPTLAGSSYNEQFF; length: 22; J: TRBJ2-1; V: TRBV19
CDR3: CAGRQNSNQPQHF; length: 13; J: TRBJ1-5; V: TRBV6-5
CDR3: CATSRESSGELDYPQFF; length: 17; J: TRBJ2-1; V: TRBV15
CDR3: CASKQVANEKLFF; length: 13; J: TRBJ1-4; V: TRBV5-1